This TCR beta chain comes out of a study of blood T cell repertoires in COVID-19. Study information: The United States, Italy and Spain provided the acute and convalescent COVID-19 samples. T cells, B-cell-depleted T cells, or PBMCs provided the cDNA or gDNA that served as material.

As handled by the study authors: By means of reference gene primer amplification, nucleated cell counts were estimated. Sequenced by immunoSEQ multiplex PCR; TCRdb stores in-frame clones only, minus some. Clone size and V and J calls were adopted from that table, with D and trimming inferred from the DNA. The sample has 95,000 to 150,000 clones, 85% to 90% seen once. The CDR3 consists of 13 residues. Germline CDR1 reads ENHRY; CDR2 reads SYGVKD. With 3 bases removed from V and 4 bases from J, the gap between germline ends came to 9 bases. This sequence was found in a woman aged 45 to 65 with active or convalescent COVID-19. The rearrangement uses TRBV10-3 and TRBJ1-2; D gene ambiguous. Sequencing used peripheral blood. The CDR3 is CAISDIRGYGYTF. CDR3 DNA sequence: TGTGCCATCAGTGATATTCGGGGCTATGGCTACACCTTC.